The 9 T cell receptor beta chains reported below all come from one sample, sequenced in a study of response to subunit inactivated influenza vaccine. MiXCR was run by TCRdb on the RT-PCR reads, yielding one entry per CDR3 protein. The sample lists 650,000 to 700,000 distinct CDR3 sequences; around 14% were seen once. The sequenced sample was PBMCs from blood, obtained 11 to 12 days after vaccination. The receptors were sampled from a man aged 50 to 60 who received an inactivated influenza vaccine.

This rearrangement joins TRBV2 to TRBJ2-7; 7 bases align to TRBD1. The V and J ends lost 4 bases and 7 bases, in that order; junction bases with no gene match: 7. CDR3 length equals 13 residues. Germline-derived CDR1 and CDR2 are SNHLY and FYNNEI. CDR3 loop: CASSGDRAREQYF. The CDR3, as DNA: TGTGCCAGCAGTGGTGACAGGGCAAGGGAGCAGTACTTC.

The CDR3 DNA sequence: TGTGCCAGCAGGCCTGACAGGGGGCACGGCTATGGCTACACCTTC. Residues: CASRPDRGHGYGYTF. The rearrangement links TRBV12-3 or TRBV12-4 to TRBJ1-2; 10 nucleotides agree with TRBD1. The CDR3 contains 15 residues. J lost 4 bases, V lost 6 bases, and 8 bases had no gene match.

The rearrangement uses TRBV27 and TRBJ2-7; D perhaps matches TRBD2 (5 bases). Looked up from germline, CDR1 is MNHEY and CDR2 is SMNVEV (reference sequence). The CDR3 consists of 13 residues. Trimming pared 5 bases from V and 3 bases from J, leaving 11 bases between. The chain's CDR3 is CASSAQEGYEQYF. The CDR3 DNA reads TGTGCCAGCAGTGCGCAAGAGGGCTACGAGCAGTACTTC.

The chain links TRBV11-2 to TRBJ2-5, with TRBD2 identical over 9 bases. The CDR3 is 15 amino acids. V dropped 1 base and J dropped 3; count of bases not matched to a gene: 3. CDR1 and CDR2 (germline): SGHAT, FQNNGV. The CDR3 nucleotides read TGTGCCAGCAGCTTAGCCCCTAGCGGGAAAGAGACCCAGTACTTC. Residues: CASSLAPSGKETQYF.

This clonotype was seen a handful of times. The rearrangement joins TRBV4-1 to TRBJ2-7; TRBD2 aligns across 9 bases. The CDR3 is 16 amino acids. The germline CDR1 and CDR2 sequences are MGHRA and YSYEKL. V lost 2 bases and J lost 3; bases outside the gene matches: 8. The CDR3 bases are TGCGCCAGCAGCCAATTTGCGGGGGGGTCCCGCTACGAGCAGTACTTC. Translated, it gives CASSQFAGGSRYEQYF.

This clonotype was counted at least ten times. The V and J genes are TRBV12-3 or TRBV12-4 and TRBJ2-7, with TRBD2 as a possible D gene (6 bases). Trimming removed 3 bases at V and 10 bases at J, with 13 bases between. The CDR3 sequence is 12 residues long. The CDR3 loop reads CASSLVQGLQYF. CDR3 coding DNA: TGTGCCAGCAGTTTGGTCCAGGGACTCCAGTACTTC.

The chain joins TRBV27 to TRBJ2-1, with 10 bases lining up with TRBD2. CDR3 size: 14 residues. After removal of 8 bases from V and 5 bases from J, the junction contained 6 bases not matched to a gene. Germline V CDR1 and CDR2: MNHEY, SMNVEV (reference sequence). CDR3 loop: CASRTSGVNNEQFF. The CDR3 nucleotides are TGTGCCAGCCGAACTAGCGGGGTTAACAATGAGCAGTTCTTC.

The chain uses TRBV7-8 and TRBJ1-6; 8 positions match TRBD1. V lost 1 base and J lost 7; bases outside the gene matches: 6. The CDR3 length is 16 residues. The germline gives CDR1 SGHVS, CDR2 FQNEAQ. Here the CDR3 DNA reads TGTGCCAGCAGCTTAGGGACAGGGAACAGGAATTCACCCCTCCACTTT. Encoded protein: CASSLGTGNRNSPLHF. The whole variable domain, remainder taken from reference TRBV7-8 and TRBJ1-6, is GAGVSQSPRYKVAKRGQDVALRCDPISGHVSLFWYQQALGQGPEFLTYFQNEAQLDKSGLPSDRFFAERPEGSVSTLKIQRTQQEDSAVYLCASSLGTGNRNSPLHFGNGTRLTVT.

This clonotype was observed at least ten times. Compared with germline, one end of the junction differs, possibly owing to a read error. V is TRBV5-1 and J is TRBJ2-1; 11 bases map to TRBD2. Germline-derived CDR1 and CDR2 are SGHRS and YFSETQ. CDR3 size: 15 residues. As DNA, the CDR3 is TGTGCCAGCAGTACTAGCGGGGGCTCCTACAATGAGCAGTTCTTC. This codes for CASSTSGGSYNEQFF.